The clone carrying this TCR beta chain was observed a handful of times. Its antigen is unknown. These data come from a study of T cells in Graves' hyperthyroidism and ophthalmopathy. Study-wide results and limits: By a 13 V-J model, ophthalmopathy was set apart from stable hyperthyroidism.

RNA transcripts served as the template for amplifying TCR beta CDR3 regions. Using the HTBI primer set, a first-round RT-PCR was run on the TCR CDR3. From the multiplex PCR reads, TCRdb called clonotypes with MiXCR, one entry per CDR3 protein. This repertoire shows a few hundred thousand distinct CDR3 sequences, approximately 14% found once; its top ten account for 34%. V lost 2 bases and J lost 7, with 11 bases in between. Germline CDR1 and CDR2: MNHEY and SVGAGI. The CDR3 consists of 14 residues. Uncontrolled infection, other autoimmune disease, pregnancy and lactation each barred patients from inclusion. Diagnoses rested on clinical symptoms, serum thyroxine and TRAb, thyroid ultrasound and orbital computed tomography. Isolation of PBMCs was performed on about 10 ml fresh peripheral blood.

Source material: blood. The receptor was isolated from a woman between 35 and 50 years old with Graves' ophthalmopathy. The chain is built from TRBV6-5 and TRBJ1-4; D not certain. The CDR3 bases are TGTGCCAGCAGTTACAACAAGCGACCTGAAAAACTGTTTTTT. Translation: CASSYNKRPEKLFF.